Each of the 5 T cell receptor beta chains below was sequenced from the same sample in a study of T cell changes during pregnancy in multiple sclerosis. Sequencing used immunoSEQ multiplex PCR; TCRdb keeps in-frame clones, though not all of them. The sample lists tens of thousands of clones, 90% to 95% occurring once. This specimen was CD4+ T cells from peripheral blood mononuclear cells, taken in the second trimester of pregnancy. Receptors were obtained from a female donor in good health, enrolled as a control in a pregnancy study.

This sequence joins TRBV7-8 and TRBJ1-4; D is undetermined. The V end was cut by 5 bases, the J end by 0 bases, with 13 bases between. The CDR3 totals 16 residues. Germline lookup yields CDR1 SGHVS and CDR2 FQNEAQ. The CDR3 bases are TGTGCCAGCAGCCACTTTGCGGTGCCAACTAATGAAAAACTGTTTTTT. Translated: CASSHFAVPTNEKLFF. Using reference TRBV7-8 and TRBJ1-4 for the parts outside the CDR3, the full variable domain is GAGVSQSPRYKVAKRGQDVALRCDPISGHVSLFWYQQALGQGPEFLTYFQNEAQLDKSGLPSDRFFAERPEGSVSTLKIQRTQQEDSAVYLCASSHFAVPTNEKLFFGSGTQLSVL.

The CDR3 region has the DNA TGTGCCAGCAGGCTTGAGCAGCCCCAGCATTTT. This sequence encodes CASRLEQPQHF. The gene calls are TRBV11-3 and TRBJ1-5; no definite D call. This CDR3 is 11 amino acids long. The V and J ends lost 6 bases and 7 bases respectively, with 7 bases between them. Germline loops: CDR1 SGHNT, CDR2 YENEEA.

The chain is built from TRBV4-3 and TRBJ2-7; a weak D match, TRBD1 (7 bases). V was trimmed by 4 bases and J by 10 bases, leaving 26 bases between them. CDR1 is LGHNA and CDR2 is YSLEER in the germline V gene. The CDR3 consists of 16 residues. The CDR3 DNA reads TGCGCCAGCAGCCCGACACGACAGGGAGGTTTCCCGGTTCAGTACTTC. Its protein is CASSPTRQGGFPVQYF.

As DNA, the CDR3 is TGTGCCAGCACCCCGACAGTTAACTATGGCTACACCTTC. This codes for CASTPTVNYGYTF. The rearrangement uses TRBV2 and TRBJ1-2; the D gene is possibly TRBD1 (5 bases). V was clipped by 7 bases and J by 1 base, with 10 bases between them. Germline V gene data show CDR1 as SNHLY and CDR2 as FYNNEI. The CDR3 consists of 13 residues.

The chain links TRBV10-3 to TRBJ1-2; no clear D. The germline V gene has CDR1 ENHRY and CDR2 SYGVKD. The ends were cut back, 8 bases at V and 2 bases at J, with 12 bases in the middle. This CDR3 is 13 amino acids long. Here the CDR3 reads CAIAGFVNYGYTF. CDR3 DNA: TGTGCCATCGCGGGGTTCGTGAACTATGGCTACACCTTC.